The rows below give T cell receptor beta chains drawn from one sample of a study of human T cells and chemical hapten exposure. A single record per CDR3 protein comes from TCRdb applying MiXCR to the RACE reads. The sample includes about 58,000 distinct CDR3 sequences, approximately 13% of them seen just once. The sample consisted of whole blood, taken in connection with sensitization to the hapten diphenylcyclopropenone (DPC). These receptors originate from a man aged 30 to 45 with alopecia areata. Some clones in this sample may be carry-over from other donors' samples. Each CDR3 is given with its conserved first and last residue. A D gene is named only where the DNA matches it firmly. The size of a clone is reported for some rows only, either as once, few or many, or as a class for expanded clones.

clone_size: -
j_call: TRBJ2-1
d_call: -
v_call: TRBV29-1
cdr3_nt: TGCAGCGTTGACTGGGGAGCGGATGAGCAGTTCTTC
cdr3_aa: CSVDWGADEQFF

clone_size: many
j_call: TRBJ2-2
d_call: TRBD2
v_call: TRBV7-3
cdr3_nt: TGTGCCAGCAGCCCACCGGGGGGGAACACCGGGGAGCTGTTTTTT
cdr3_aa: CASSPPGGNTGELFF

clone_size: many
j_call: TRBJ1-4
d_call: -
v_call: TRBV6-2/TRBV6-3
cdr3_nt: TGTGCCAGCAGTCCCGGTCGAGAAAAACTGTTTTTT
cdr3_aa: CASSPGREKLFF

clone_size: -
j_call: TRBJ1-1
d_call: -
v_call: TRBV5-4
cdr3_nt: TGTGCCAGCAGCTTGGGGAGAATTCCTATGAACACTGAAGCTTTCTTT
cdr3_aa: CASSLGRIPMNTEAFF

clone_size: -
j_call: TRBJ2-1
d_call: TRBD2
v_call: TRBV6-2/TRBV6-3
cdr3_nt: TGTGCCAGCAGCGGGGGGACCTACAATGAGCAGTTCTTC
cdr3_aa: CASSGGTYNEQFF

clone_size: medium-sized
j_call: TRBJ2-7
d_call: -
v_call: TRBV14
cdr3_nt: TGTGCCAGCAGCCATCAGGGTTCCCACGAGCAGTACTTC
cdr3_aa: CASSHQGSHEQYF

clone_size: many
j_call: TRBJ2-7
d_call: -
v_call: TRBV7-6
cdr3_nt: TGTGCCAGCAGCCCAGGCACATACGAGCAGTACTTC
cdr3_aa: CASSPGTYEQYF

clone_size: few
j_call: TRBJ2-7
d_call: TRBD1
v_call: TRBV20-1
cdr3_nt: TGCAGTGCGACGGACAGGGCTCCCTACGAGCAGTACTTC
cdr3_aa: CSATDRAPYEQYF

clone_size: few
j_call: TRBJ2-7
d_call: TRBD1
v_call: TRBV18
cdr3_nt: TGTGCCAGCTCACTGGGGACAGGGAACGTCTACGAGCAGTACTTC
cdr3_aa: CASSLGTGNVYEQYF

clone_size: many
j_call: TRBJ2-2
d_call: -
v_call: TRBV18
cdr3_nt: TGTGCCAGCTCACCAGCGGGACCCGGAGTGACCGGGGAGCTGTTTTTT
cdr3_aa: CASSPAGPGVTGELFF

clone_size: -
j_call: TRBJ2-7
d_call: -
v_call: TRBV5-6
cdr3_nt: TGTGCCAGCAGCGCCCCCGCTGAGGACTCTCGGGAGCAGTACTTC
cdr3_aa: CASSAPAEDSREQYF

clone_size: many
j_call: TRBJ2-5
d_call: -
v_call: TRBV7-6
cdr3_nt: TGTGCCAGCAGCTTATCTGGGTTGGAGACCCAGTACTTC
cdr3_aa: CASSLSGLETQYF

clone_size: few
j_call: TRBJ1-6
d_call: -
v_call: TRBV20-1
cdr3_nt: TGCAGTGCTCCTGAGGGGTCCCGGCGAACACCCCTCCACTTT
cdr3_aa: CSAPEGSRRTPLHF

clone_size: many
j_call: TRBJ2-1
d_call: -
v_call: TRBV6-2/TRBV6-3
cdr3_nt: TGTGCCAGCAGACCCGTGAGGGGACGGACCCTATTCTCCTACAATGAGCAGTTCTTC
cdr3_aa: CASRPVRGRTLFSYNEQFF

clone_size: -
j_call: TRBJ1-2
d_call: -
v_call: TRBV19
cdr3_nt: TGTGCCAGTAGTAGCGGGACAAACTATGGCTACACCTTC
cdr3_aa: CASSSGTNYGYTF

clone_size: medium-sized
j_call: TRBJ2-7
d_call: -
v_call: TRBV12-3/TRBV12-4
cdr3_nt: TGTGCCAGCAGCCTCCTCCGGGCACGCGCCTACGAGCAGTACTTC
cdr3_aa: CASSLLRARAYEQYF

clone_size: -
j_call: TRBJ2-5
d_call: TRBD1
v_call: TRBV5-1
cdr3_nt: TGCGCCAGCAGCTTACTGACAGGGAATGAAGAGACCCAGTACTTC
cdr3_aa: CASSLLTGNEETQYF

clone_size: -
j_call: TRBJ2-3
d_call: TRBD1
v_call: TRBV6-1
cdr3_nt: TGTGCCAGCAGGCAACCGGGACAGGGGTTCACAGATACGCAGTATTTT
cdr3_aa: CASRQPGQGFTDTQYF

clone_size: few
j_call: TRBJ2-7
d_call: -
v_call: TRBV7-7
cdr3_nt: TGTGCTAGCAGCTTATCCCGGGCCGGTCTCGACGAGCAGTACTTC
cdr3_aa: CASSLSRAGLDEQYF

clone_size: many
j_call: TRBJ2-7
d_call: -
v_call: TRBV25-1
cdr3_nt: TGTGCCAGCAGTGAATATGCCGGCCTCGAGCAGTACTTC
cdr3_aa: CASSEYAGLEQYF

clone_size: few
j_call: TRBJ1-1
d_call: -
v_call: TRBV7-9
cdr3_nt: TGTGCCAGCACTACACCAGGGGTCACCGCTGAAGCTTTCTTT
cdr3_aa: CASTTPGVTAEAFF

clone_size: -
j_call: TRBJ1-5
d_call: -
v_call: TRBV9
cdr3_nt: TGTGCCAGCAGCGTAGCTGTGGGGTCAAATCAGCCCCAGCATTTT
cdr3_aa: CASSVAVGSNQPQHF

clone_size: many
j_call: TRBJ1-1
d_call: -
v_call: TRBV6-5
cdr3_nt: TGTGCCAGCAGTTACAGGGAAGGGCTGAACACTGAAGCTTTCTTT
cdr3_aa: CASSYREGLNTEAFF

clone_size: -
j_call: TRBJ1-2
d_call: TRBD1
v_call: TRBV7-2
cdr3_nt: TGTGCCAGCAGCTTATGGGACAGAGGCGGCCATGGCTACACCTTC
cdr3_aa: CASSLWDRGGHGYTF

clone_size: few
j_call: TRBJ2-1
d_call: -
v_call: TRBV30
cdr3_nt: TGTGCCTGGAGTGTAGGAGGGGGTGGAGAGTTCTTC
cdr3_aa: CAWSVGGGGEFF

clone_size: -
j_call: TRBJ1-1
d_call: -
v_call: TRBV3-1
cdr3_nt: TGTGCCAGCAGCCAAGATACCGGGGGCACTGAAGCTTTCTTT
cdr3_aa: CASSQDTGGTEAFF

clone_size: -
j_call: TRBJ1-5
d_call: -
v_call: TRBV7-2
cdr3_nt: TGTGCCAGCAGCTTAACGGGGGGTGTAGGCAATCAGCCCCAGCATTTT
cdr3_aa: CASSLTGGVGNQPQHF

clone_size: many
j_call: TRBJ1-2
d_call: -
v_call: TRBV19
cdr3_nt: TGTGCCAGCGCCACGTTGGACTATGGCTACACCTTC
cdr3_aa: CASATLDYGYTF

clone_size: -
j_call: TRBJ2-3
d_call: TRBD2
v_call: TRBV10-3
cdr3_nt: TGTGCCATCAGTGAGCATACTAGCGGGGCCCTACAGTATTTT
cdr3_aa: CAISEHTSGALQYF

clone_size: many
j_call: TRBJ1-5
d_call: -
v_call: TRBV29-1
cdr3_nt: TGCAGCGTTGATTCCGGCCGCGGGCAGCCCCAGCATTTT
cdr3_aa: CSVDSGRGQPQHF

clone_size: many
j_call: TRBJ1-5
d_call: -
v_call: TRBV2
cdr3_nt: TGTGCCAGCAGTGTGGGTCAGCCCCAGCATTTT
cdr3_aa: CASSVGQPQHF

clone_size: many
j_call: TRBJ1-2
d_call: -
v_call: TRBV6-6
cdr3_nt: TGTGCCAGCAGTTACTCTGGGACCGGCAACTATGGCTACACCTTC
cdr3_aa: CASSYSGTGNYGYTF

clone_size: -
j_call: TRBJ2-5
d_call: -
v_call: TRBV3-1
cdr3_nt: TGTGCCAGCAGCCAAGCTGGGGGCCAAGAGACCCAGTACTTC
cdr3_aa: CASSQAGGQETQYF

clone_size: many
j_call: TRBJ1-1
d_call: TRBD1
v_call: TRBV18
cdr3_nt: TGTGCCAGCTCACTCGCCTGGGACAGGGAGACTGAAGCTTTCTTT
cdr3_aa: CASSLAWDRETEAFF

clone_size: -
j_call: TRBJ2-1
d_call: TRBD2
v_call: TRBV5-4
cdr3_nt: TGTGCCAGCAGCCATCCTACTAGCGGGGCCAACAATGAGCAGTTCTTC
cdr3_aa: CASSHPTSGANNEQFF

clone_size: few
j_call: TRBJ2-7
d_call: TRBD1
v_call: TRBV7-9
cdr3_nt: TGTGCCAGCAGCGTGTTCCGGGACAGGGGGCACCGGCAGTACTTC
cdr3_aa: CASSVFRDRGHRQYF

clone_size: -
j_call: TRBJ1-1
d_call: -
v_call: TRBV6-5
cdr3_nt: TGTGCCAGCAGTTACTCACAGGGCATGAACACTGAAGCTTTCTTT
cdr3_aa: CASSYSQGMNTEAFF

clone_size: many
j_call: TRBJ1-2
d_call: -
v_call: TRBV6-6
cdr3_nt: TGTGCCAGCAGTAGGGGGGGGCAGGACTATGGCTACACCTTC
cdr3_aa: CASSRGGQDYGYTF

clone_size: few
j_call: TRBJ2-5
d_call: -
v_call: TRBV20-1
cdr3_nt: TGCAGTGCTAGAGAAGCCGGACAGCTACAAGAGACCCAGTACTTC
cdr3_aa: CSAREAGQLQETQYF

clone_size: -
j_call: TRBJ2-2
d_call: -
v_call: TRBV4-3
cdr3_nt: TGCGCCAGCAGTCTGGATGGGTATGGGGCGGCCGGGGAGCTGTTTTTT
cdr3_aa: CASSLDGYGAAGELFF

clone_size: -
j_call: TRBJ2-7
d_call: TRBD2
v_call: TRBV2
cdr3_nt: TGTGCCAGCAGGGCTGCGGGCGGGAGCTACTACGAGCAGTACTTC
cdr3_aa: CASRAAGGSYYEQYF

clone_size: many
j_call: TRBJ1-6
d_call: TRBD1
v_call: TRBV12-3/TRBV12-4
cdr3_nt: TGTGCCAGCAGTCCCGGGCCCGGACAGGGCGCGGTTGGTCGCTCACCCCTCCACTTT
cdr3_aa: CASSPGPGQGAVGRSPLHF

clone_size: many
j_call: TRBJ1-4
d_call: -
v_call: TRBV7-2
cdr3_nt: TGTGCCAGCAGCTTAGAAGCGGAGGAAAAACTGTTTTTT
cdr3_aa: CASSLEAEEKLFF

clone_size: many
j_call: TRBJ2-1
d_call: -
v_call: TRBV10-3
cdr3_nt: TGTGCCATCAATCCAGGGAGCTCCTACAATGAGCAGTTCTTC
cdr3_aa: CAINPGSSYNEQFF

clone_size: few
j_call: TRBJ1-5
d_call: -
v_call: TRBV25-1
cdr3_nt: TGTGCCAGCAGTGAGTCCGGGGGTCAACAGCCCCAGCATTTT
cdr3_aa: CASSESGGQQPQHF

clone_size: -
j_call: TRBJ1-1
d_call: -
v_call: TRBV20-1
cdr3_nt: TGCAGTGCTAGAGATGGTAAGGCCCAGGGGAACACTGAAGCTTTCTTT
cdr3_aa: CSARDGKAQGNTEAFF

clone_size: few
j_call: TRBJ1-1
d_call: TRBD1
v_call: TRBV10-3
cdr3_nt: TGTGCCATCGCAGGGGGTCCAGCTGAAGCTTTCTTT
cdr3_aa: CAIAGGPAEAFF

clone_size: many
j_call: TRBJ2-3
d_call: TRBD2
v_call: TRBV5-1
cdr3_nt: TGCGCCAGCAGTCCGGGACTAGCGGCTAGCACAGATACGCAGTATTTT
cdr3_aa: CASSPGLAASTDTQYF

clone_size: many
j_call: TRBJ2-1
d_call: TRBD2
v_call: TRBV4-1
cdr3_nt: TGCGCCAGCAGCCAACGACTAGCGGGGGCCCAGGGGAATGAGCAGTTCTTC
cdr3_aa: CASSQRLAGAQGNEQFF

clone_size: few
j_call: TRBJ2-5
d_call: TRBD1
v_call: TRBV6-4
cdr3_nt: TGTGCCAGCAGCGCCCAACAGGGGGTAGAGACCCAGTACTTC
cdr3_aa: CASSAQQGVETQYF

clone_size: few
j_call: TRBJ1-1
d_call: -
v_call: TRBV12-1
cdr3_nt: TGTGCCAGCAGGGACTATCGGGCATTCATGAACACTGAAGCTTTCTTT
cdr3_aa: CASRDYRAFMNTEAFF

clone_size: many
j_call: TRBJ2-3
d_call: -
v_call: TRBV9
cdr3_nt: TGTGCCAGCAGCGTGGAGGGGCCAGATACGCAGTATTTT
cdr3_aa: CASSVEGPDTQYF

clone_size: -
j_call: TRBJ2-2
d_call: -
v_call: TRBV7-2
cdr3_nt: TGTGCCAGCAGCCCCTGGCAGGGGAACACCGGGGAGCTGTTTTTT
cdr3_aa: CASSPWQGNTGELFF